The 25 T cell receptor beta chains reported below all come from one sample, sequenced in a study of T cell clonotyping in hematopoietic cell transplantation. Using immunoSEQ multiplex PCR, the repertoire was profiled, and TCRdb retains in-frame clones only, with some absent. The table has roughly 13,000 clones, approximately 80% seen once. Indicated time point: recipient sample about 28 days before transplant, after cytoreduction. Sequencing used peripheral blood mononuclear cells, obtained before stem cell transplant. All receptors derive from a man between 60 and 75 years old with acute myeloid leukemia. Some clones in this sample may be carry-over from other donors' samples.

The chain joins TRBV25-1 to TRBJ2-7; D is unclear. V dropped 1 base and J dropped 7 bases, with 14 bases sitting between them. The CDR3 is 14 amino acids. CDR1 is MGHDK and CDR2 is SYGVNS in the germline V gene. CDR3 in amino acids: CASSEFARAREQYF. CDR3 bases: TGTGCCAGCAGTGAATTCGCCCGGGCGAGGGAGCAGTACTTC.

This chain links TRBV11-1 with TRBJ2-7; TRBD2 matches at 8 bases. The CDR3 contains 14 residues. Germline V gene data show CDR1 as SGHAT and CDR2 as FQDESV (reference sequence). The J segment lost 2 bases and the V segment lost 5 bases, leaving 5 bases of the junction unmatched. In DNA, the CDR3 is TGTGCCAGCAGCGGGCGACTAGCGCCCTACGAGCAGTACTTC. Its protein product is CASSGRLAPYEQYF.

The J gene is TRBJ2-1, the V gene TRBV2; D remains ambiguous. The CDR3 has 13 amino acids. Germline V lookup: CDR1 SNHLY, CDR2 FYNNEI. Trimming removed 4 bases from V and 4 bases from J, with 8 bases in between. CDR3 sequence reads: CASSATVYNEQFF. CDR3 sequence (DNA): TGTGCCAGCAGTGCAACAGTGTACAATGAGCAGTTCTTC.

The chain combines TRBV30 with TRBJ1-3; D is ambiguous. Germline values: CDR1 GTSNPN, CDR2 SVGIG (reference sequence). Deletions cut 8 bases from V and 3 bases from J, with 14 bases between. The CDR3 covers 13 residues. This CDR3 is CAAGGFGGNTIYF. Written as DNA, the CDR3 is TGTGCCGCGGGTGGGTTTGGTGGAAACACCATATATTTT. Combining the CDR3 with reference TRBV30 and TRBJ1-3 gives the whole variable domain SQTIHQWPATLVQPVGSPLSLECTVEGTSNPNLYWYRQAAGRGLQLLFYSVGIGQISSEVPQNLSASRPQDRQFILSSKKLLLSDSGFYLCAAGGFGGNTIYFGEGSWLTVV.

V and J are TRBV7-2 and TRBJ1-4; TRBD1 matches at 9 bases. The V gene end was trimmed by 4 bases and the J gene end by 2 bases; junction bases not matched to a gene: 5. CDR3 length: 16 amino acids. Germline-derived CDR1 and CDR2 are SGHTA and FQGNSA. The CDR3 region has the DNA TGTGCCAGCAGCTCCTCTACAGGGGGCACTAATGAAAAACTGTTTTTT. Translated, it gives CASSSSTGGTNEKLFF.

The chain employs TRBV2 and TRBJ2-3, with D perhaps matching TRBD1 or TRBD2 (5 bases each). Germline V gene data show CDR1 as SNHLY and CDR2 as FYNNEI. The CDR3 runs to 16 residues. Trimming took off 3 bases at V and 6 bases at J, with 19 bases between the two ends. The chain's CDR3 is CASSDSAGFGTDTQYF. The CDR3 bases are TGTGCCAGCAGTGACTCTGCAGGGTTTGGGACGGATACGCAGTATTTT.

V and J are TRBV14 and TRBJ1-4; D ambiguous. V gave up 4 bases and J gave up 5 bases, with 8 bases separating them. Per germline, CDR1 SGHDN and CDR2 FVKESK. The length of the CDR3 is 13 residues. The CDR3 region is CASSRSYNEKLFF. DNA for the CDR3: TGTGCCAGCAGCCGGAGCTACAATGAAAAACTGTTTTTT.

Here the CDR3 reads CASSIALVAKNIQYF. CDR3 nucleotide sequence: TGTGCCAGTAGTATAGCACTAGTTGCCAAAAACATTCAGTACTTC. The rearrangement uses TRBV19 and TRBJ2-4; TRBD2 is a possible D gene (5 bases). Trimming removed 1 base at V and 1 base at J, with 8 bases between. Germline lookup yields CDR1 LNHDA and CDR2 SQIVND (reference sequence). This CDR3 contains 15 residues.

The V gene is TRBV7-9, the J gene TRBJ1-1; D may be TRBD1 (6 bases). The germline V and J ends were trimmed by 5 bases and 11 bases, with 15 bases remaining between them. The CDR3 covers 12 residues. CDR1 is SEHNR and CDR2 is FQNEAQ in the germline V gene (reference sequence). In DNA form, the CDR3 reads TGTGCCAGCAGCCTATCGGACAGTGGGGCTTTCTTT. Translation: CASSLSDSGAFF.

V and J are TRBV2 and TRBJ1-2; D unclear. CDR1 SNHLY and CDR2 FYNNEI come from the germline V gene. CDR3 length: 16 amino acids. V lost 1 base, J lost 4 bases, and 16 bases lay in between. The CDR3 sequence: CASSEVGSRTVYGYTF. CDR3 in DNA: TGTGCCAGCAGTGAAGTTGGGTCGCGCACAGTCTATGGCTACACCTTC. Full variable domain (rest looked up from reference TRBV2 and TRBJ1-2): EPEVTQTPSHQVTQMGQEVILRCVPISNHLYFYWYRQILGQKVEFLVSFYNNEISEKSEIFDDQFSVERPDGSNFTLKIRSTKLEDSAMYFCASSEVGSRTVYGYTFGSGTRLTVV.

This clone was recorded once. The chain has TRBV11-1 and TRBJ1-1; D possibly corresponds to TRBD1 (5 bases). V lost 4 bases to trimming and J lost 1 base, with 13 bases between them. Germline CDR1 SGHAT, CDR2 FQDESV (reference sequence). The CDR3 is 15 amino acids. The CDR3 DNA reads TGTGCCAGCAGCTCTCACATCCAGGGGAACACTGAAGCTTTCTTT. Its protein product is CASSSHIQGNTEAFF.

The chain combines TRBV7-2 with TRBJ2-1; no clear D gene. The length of the CDR3 is 13 residues. Germline V gene data show CDR1 as SGHTA and CDR2 as FQGNSA. V was shortened by 1 base and J by 9 bases, with 10 bases between the two germline ends. CDR3 sequence reads: CASSLGIGREQFF. CDR3 bases: TGTGCCAGCAGCTTAGGGATCGGACGTGAGCAGTTCTTC.

The chain uses TRBV9 and TRBJ2-1; possibly TRBD2 for D (5 bases). Germline V gene sequence: CDR1 SGDLS, CDR2 YYNGEE. This CDR3 has 17 amino acids. Between the trimmed V and J ends, which lost 5 bases and 0 bases, there was a span of 18 bases. For the CDR3, the DNA is TGTGCCAGCAGAAAAAGCGGCAACTGGAGCTCCTACAATGAGCAGTTCTTC. Amino acids: CASRKSGNWSSYNEQFF.

J is TRBJ1-4 and V is TRBV11-2; no reliable D call. The germline CDR1 and CDR2 sequences are SGHAT and FQNNGV. This CDR3 contains 16 residues. The V end was cut by 4 bases, the J end by 6 bases, with 18 bases between. CDR3 sequence: CASSSIRGRRHEKLFF. CDR3 in DNA: TGTGCCAGCAGCTCAATTCGAGGCCGAAGACATGAAAAACTGTTTTTT.

The chain carries TRBV6-5 and TRBJ2-1; D perhaps matches TRBD1 (6 bases). This CDR3 region has 15 residues. Per germline, CDR1 MNHEY and CDR2 SVGAGI. Trimming took off 0 bases at V and 10 bases at J, with 16 bases between the two ends. The CDR3 sequence: CASSYSIEDSNEQFF. For the CDR3, the DNA is TGTGCCAGCAGTTACTCGATAGAGGACAGTAACGAGCAGTTCTTC.

The chain combines TRBV6-5 with TRBJ2-7, with D maybe TRBD1 (6 bases). This CDR3 spans 15 amino acids. Trimming pared 7 bases from V and 4 bases from J, leaving 20 bases between. Germline values: CDR1 MNHEY, CDR2 SVGAGI. The CDR3 nucleotides read TGTGCCAGCAAAACACGACAGGTTATTAGGTACGAGCAGTACTTC. Protein sequence: CASKTRQVIRYEQYF.

This clone has only one observation. The DNA for the CDR3 is TGTGCCAGCAGTTTTGGGGGGACAGTTAACACTGAAGCTTTCTTT. Translation gives CASSFGGTVNTEAFF. This chain links TRBV28 with TRBJ1-1; 7 bases are a match to TRBD1. The CDR3 is 15 amino acids. The V segment lost 3 bases and the J segment 2 bases; nucleotides outside the gene matches: 6. Germline V lookup: CDR1 MDHEN, CDR2 SYDVKM. Supplemented by reference TRBV28 and TRBJ1-1, the full variable domain reads DVKVTQSSRYLVKRTGEKVFLECVQDMDHENMFWYRQDPGLGLRLIYFSYDVKMKEKGDIPEGYSVSREKKERFSLILESASTNQTSMYLCASSFGGTVNTEAFFGQGTRLTVV.

The chain employs TRBV29-1 and TRBJ1-2; D perhaps matches TRBD1 (5 bases). V shed 4 bases and J shed 0 bases, with 6 bases lying between them. The CDR3 extends over 12 amino acids. The V gene's germline CDR1 is SQVTM and CDR2 ANQGSEA. In DNA, the CDR3 is TGCAGCGTTGGGACAACTAACTATGGCTACACCTTC. This gives the protein CSVGTTNYGYTF.

V is TRBV7-8 and J is TRBJ1-4; D not certain. Germline values: CDR1 SGHVS, CDR2 FQNEAQ. The CDR3 is 12 residues long. V dropped 5 bases and J dropped 7 bases, with 8 bases sitting between them. CDR3 in amino acids: CASSRNGEKLFF. As DNA, the CDR3 is TGTGCCAGCAGCCGAAACGGTGAAAAACTGTTTTTT.

This chain uses TRBV9 with TRBJ2-1, with a possible D match to TRBD1 (7 bases). Germline V gives CDR1 SGDLS, CDR2 YYNGEE. The CDR3 length is 15 residues. Trimming cost V 0 bases and J 8 bases, with 15 bases left between them. The CDR3: CASSVEAGGWDEQFF. For the CDR3, the DNA is TGTGCCAGCAGCGTAGAGGCAGGGGGGTGGGATGAGCAGTTCTTC.

The chain uses TRBV19 and TRBJ2-1; maybe TRBD2 (6 bases). The CDR3 has 15 amino acids. The germline V gene encodes CDR1 LNHDA and CDR2 SQIVND (reference sequence). Trimming cost V 6 bases and J 4 bases, with 16 bases left between them. CDR3 residues: CASSQTGGDYNEQFF. The CDR3 DNA reads as TGTGCCAGTAGCCAGACTGGCGGGGATTACAATGAGCAGTTCTTC.

The V call is TRBV6-1, the J call TRBJ1-2, with 11 bases that match TRBD1. V shed 6 bases, J shed 4 bases, and the junction held 4 bases outside the gene matches. Germline V gene lookup returns CDR1 MNHNS and CDR2 SASEGT. This CDR3 is 14 amino acids long. Written as DNA, the CDR3 is TGTGCCAGCAGAGGGGGGACAGGGGGCTATGGCTACACCTTC. Residues: CASRGGTGGYGYTF.

This clone came up a few times. The CDR3 bases are TGTGCCAGCAGCAAAGACGGGTACAGGGTGGAACGTGACACCTTC. It codes for CASSKDGYRVERDTF. This chain joins TRBV21-1 and TRBJ1-2; no check of the table's D call, TRBD1, against the DNA was made. TRBV21-1 is described as a pseudogene. The CDR3 is 15 residues long.

The chain combines TRBV27 with TRBJ2-2; TRBD2 matches 14 bases. CDR3 length equals 18 residues. The germline V gene has CDR1 MNHEY and CDR2 SMNVEV (reference sequence). The trim removed 8 bases at V and 5 bases at J, leaving 13 bases unmatched. The CDR3 reads CASGRLAGGSGATGELFF. The CDR3, as DNA: TGTGCCAGCGGAAGACTAGCGGGGGGGTCTGGGGCGACCGGGGAGCTGTTTTTT.

As regards this clone: At one end, the junction sequence differs from germline, possibly due to a read error. The J gene is TRBJ2-1, the V gene TRBV7-8, with 11 bases fitting TRBD2. The germline gives CDR1 SGHVS, CDR2 FQNEAQ. This CDR3 is 13 amino acids long. The CDR3, as DNA: TGTGCCAGCAACTTAGCGGGGGGGGACGAGCAGTTCTTC. Encoded protein: CASNLAGGDEQFF. The full variable domain, completed using reference TRBV7-8 and TRBJ2-1, is GAGVSQSPRYKVAKRGQDVALRCDPISGHVSLFWYQQALGQGPEFLTYFQNEAQLDKSGLPSDRFFAERPEGSVSTLKIQRTQQEDSAVYLCASNLAGGDEQFFGPGTRLTVL.